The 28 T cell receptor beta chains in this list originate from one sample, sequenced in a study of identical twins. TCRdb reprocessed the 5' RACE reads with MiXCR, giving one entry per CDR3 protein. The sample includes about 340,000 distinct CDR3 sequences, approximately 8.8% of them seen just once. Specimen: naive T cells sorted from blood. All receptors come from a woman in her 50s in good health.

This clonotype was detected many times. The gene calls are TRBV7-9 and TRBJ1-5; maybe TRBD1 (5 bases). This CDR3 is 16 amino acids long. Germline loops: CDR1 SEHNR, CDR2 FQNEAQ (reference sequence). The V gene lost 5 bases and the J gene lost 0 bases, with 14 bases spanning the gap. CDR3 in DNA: TGTGCCAGCAGCGATGCCCGGGGCTATAGCAATCAGCCCCAGCATTTT. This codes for CASSDARGYSNQPQHF.

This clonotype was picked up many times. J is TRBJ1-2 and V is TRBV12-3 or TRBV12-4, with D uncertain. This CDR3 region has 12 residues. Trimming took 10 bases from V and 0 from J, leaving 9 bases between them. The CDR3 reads CAILSPNYGYTF. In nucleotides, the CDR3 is TGTGCCATCCTTTCACCTAACTATGGCTACACCTTC.

DNA for the CDR3: TGTGCCAGCAGCCCGAGGGTCCGGGACAGGGGTTACAATGAGCAGTTCTTC. It yields the protein CASSPRVRDRGYNEQFF. The rearrangement joins TRBV12-3 or TRBV12-4 to TRBJ2-1, with 10 bases fitting TRBD1. J lost 4 bases, V lost 6 bases, and 12 bases had no gene match. CDR3 length: 17 residues.

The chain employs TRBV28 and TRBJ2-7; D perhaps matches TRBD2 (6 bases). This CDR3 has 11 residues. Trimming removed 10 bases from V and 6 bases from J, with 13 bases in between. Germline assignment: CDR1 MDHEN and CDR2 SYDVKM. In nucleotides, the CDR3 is TGTGCCACAGCGCGGGGCGGCGAGCAGTACGTC. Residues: CATARGGEQYV.

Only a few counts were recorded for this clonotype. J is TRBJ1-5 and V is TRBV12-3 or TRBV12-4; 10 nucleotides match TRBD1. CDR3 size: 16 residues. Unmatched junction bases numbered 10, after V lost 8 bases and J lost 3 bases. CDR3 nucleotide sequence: TGTGCCAGCCTCGGGACAGGGGCGTCACTCAATCAGCCCCAGCATTTT. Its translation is CASLGTGASLNQPQHF.

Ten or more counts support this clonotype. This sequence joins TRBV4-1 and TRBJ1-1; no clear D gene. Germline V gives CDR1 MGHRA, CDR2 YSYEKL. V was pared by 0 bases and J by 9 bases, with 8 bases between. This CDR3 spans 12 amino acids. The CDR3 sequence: CASSQEYKQAFF. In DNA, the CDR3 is TGCGCCAGCAGCCAAGAATACAAGCAAGCTTTCTTT.

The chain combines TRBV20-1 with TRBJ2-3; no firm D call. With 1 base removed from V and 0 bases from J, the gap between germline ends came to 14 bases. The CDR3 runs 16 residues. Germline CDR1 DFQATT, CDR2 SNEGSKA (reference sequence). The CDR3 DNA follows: TGCAGTGCTAGAGCGGCAGGATTTGAAAGCACAGATACGCAGTATTTT. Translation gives CSARAAGFESTDTQYF.

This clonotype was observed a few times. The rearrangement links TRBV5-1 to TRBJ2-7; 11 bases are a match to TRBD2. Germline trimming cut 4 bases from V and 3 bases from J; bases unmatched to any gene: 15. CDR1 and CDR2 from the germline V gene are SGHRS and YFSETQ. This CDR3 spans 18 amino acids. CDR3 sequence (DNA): TGCGCCAGCAGCGCGGCCCCCACTAGCGGGAGTTCCAACTACGAGCAGTACTTC. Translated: CASSAAPTSGSSNYEQYF. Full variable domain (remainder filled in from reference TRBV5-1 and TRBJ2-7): KAGVTQTPRYLIKTRGQQVTLSCSPISGHRSVSWYQQTPGQGLQFLFEYFSETQRNKGNFPGRFSGRQFSNSRSEMNVSTLELGDSALYLCASSAAPTSGSSNYEQYFGPGTRLTVT.

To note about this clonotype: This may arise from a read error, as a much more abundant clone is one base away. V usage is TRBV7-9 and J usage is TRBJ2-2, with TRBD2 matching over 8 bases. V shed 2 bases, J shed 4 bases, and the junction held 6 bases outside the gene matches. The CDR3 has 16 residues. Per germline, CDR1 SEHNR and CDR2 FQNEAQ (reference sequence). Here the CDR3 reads CASSLYPGGATGELFF. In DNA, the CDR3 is TGTGCCAGCAGCTTATATCCGGGAGGGGCCACCGGGGAGCTGTTTTTT.

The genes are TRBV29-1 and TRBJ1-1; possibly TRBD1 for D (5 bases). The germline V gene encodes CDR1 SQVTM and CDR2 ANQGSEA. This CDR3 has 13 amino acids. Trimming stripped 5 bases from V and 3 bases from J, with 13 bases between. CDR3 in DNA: TGCAGCGTTTGGGGACGGCTAGACACTGAAGCTTTCTTT. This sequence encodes CSVWGRLDTEAFF.

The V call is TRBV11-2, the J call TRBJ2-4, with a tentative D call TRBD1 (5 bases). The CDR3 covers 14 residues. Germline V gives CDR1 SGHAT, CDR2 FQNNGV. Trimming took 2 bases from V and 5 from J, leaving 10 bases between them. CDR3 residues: CASSLNRTQNIQYF. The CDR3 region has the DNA TGTGCCAGCAGCTTAAACAGGACGCAAAACATTCAGTACTTC. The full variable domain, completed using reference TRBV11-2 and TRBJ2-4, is EAGVAQSPRYKIIEKRQSVAFWCNPISGHATLYWYQQILGQGPKLLIQFQNNGVVDDSQLPKDRFSAERLKGVDSTLKIQPAKLEDSAVYLCASSLNRTQNIQYFGAGTRLSVL.

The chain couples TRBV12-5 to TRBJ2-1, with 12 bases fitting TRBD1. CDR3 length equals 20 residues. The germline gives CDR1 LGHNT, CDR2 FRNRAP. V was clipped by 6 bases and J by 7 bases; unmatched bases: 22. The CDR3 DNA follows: TGTGCTAGTGGCCGCTCGCCGGGACAGGGGGCGCGAAGAGGAAGGAATGAGCAGTTCTTC. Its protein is CASGRSPGQGARRGRNEQFF. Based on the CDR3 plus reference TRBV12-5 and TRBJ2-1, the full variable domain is DARVTQTPRHKVTEMGQEVTMRCQPILGHNTVFWYRQTMMQGLELLAYFRNRAPLDDSGMPKDRFSAEMPDATLATLKIQPSEPRDSAVYFCASGRSPGQGARRGRNEQFFGPGTRLTVL.

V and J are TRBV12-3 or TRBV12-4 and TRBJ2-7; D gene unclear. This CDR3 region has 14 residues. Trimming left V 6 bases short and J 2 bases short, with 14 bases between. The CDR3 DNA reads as TGTGCCAGCAGCCAACTTCTAGGGACCTACGAGCAGTACTTC. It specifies CASSQLLGTYEQYF.

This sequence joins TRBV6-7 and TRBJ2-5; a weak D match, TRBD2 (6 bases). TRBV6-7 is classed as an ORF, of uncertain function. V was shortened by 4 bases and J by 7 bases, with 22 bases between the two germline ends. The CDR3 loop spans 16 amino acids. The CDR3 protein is CASSSEDGGKMGTQYF. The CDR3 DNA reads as TGTGCCAGCAGTTCCGAGGATGGCGGGAAAATGGGGACCCAGTACTTC.

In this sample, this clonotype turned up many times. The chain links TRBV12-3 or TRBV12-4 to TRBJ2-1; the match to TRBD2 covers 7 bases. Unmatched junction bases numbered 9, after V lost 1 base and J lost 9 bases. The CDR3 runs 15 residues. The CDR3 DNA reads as TGTGCCAGCAGTTTAGGGGGAGCGGGATGGGGTGAGCAGTTCTTC. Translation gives CASSLGGAGWGEQFF.

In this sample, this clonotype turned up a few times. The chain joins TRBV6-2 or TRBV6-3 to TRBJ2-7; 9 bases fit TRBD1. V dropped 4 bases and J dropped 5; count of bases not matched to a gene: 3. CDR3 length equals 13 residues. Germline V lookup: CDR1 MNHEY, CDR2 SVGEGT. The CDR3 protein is CASSFDRGDEQYF. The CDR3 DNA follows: TGTGCCAGCAGTTTCGACAGGGGGGACGAGCAGTACTTC.

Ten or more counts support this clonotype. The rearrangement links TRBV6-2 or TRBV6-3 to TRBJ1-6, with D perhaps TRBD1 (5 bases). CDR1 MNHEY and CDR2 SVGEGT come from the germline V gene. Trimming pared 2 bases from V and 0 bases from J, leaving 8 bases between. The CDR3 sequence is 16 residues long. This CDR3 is CASSYEGSSYNSPLHF. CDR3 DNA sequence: TGTGCCAGCAGTTACGAGGGGAGCTCCTATAATTCACCCCTCCACTTT.

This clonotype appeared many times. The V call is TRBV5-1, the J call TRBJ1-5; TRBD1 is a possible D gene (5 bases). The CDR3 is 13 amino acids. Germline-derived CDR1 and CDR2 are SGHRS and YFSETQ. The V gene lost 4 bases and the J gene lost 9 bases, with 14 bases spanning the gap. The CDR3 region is CASSLQVQGPQHF. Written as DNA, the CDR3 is TGCGCCAGCAGCCTACAGGTTCAAGGGCCCCAGCATTTT.

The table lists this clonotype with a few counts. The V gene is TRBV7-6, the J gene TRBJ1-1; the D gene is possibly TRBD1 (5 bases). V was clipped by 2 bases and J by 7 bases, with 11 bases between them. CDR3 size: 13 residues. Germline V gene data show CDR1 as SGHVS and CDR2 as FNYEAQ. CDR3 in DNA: TGTGCCAGCAGCTTACAGGGTAGAGATGAAGCTTTCTTT. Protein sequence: CASSLQGRDEAFF.

In nucleotides, the CDR3 is TGCAGTGCTTTCCAGGGGGTCTACGAGCAGTACTTC. Residues: CSAFQGVYEQYF. The chain joins TRBV20-1 to TRBJ2-7; 7 bases are shared with TRBD1. Germline loops: CDR1 DFQATT, CDR2 SNEGSKA (reference sequence). The CDR3 consists of 12 residues. V was pared by 5 bases and J by 3 bases, with 4 bases of the junction left unmatched.

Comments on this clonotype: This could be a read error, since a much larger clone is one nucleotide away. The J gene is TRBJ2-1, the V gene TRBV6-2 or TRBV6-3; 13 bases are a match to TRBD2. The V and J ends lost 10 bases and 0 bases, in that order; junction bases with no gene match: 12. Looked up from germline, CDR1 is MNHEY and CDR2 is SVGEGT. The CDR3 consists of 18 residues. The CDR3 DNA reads TGTGCCACCAGACCGACTAGCGGGAGGCAGCGCTCCTACAATGAGCAGTTCTTC. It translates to CATRPTSGRQRSYNEQFF.

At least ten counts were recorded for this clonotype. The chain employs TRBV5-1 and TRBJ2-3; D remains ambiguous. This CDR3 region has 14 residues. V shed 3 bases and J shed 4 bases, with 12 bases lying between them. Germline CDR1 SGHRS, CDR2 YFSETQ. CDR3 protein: CASSYRPEADTQYF. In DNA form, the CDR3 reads TGCGCCAGCAGCTATCGACCTGAGGCAGATACGCAGTATTTT.

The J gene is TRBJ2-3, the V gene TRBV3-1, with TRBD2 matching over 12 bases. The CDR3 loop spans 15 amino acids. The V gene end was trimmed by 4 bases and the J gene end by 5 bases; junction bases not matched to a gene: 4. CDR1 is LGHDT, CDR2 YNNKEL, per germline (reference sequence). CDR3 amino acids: CASSPSGLAGDTQYF. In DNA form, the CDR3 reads TGTGCCAGCAGCCCCTCGGGACTAGCGGGAGATACGCAGTATTTT.

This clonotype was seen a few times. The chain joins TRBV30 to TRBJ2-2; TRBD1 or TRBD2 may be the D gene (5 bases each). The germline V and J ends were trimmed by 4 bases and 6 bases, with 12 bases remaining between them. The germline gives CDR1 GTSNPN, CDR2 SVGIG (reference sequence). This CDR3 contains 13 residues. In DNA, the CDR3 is TGTGCCTGGAATGGGGGACCGTCCGGGGAGCTGTTTTTT. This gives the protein CAWNGGPSGELFF.

The CDR3 DNA follows: TGTGCCAGCAGTCGACGCCGGGACAAAGCCTACGAGCAGTACTTC. Translated: CASSRRRDKAYEQYF. The chain is built from TRBV27 and TRBJ2-7, with a weak D call TRBD1 (6 bases). With 5 bases removed from V and 2 bases from J, the gap between germline ends came to 16 bases. This CDR3 has 15 residues. Germline lookup yields CDR1 MNHEY and CDR2 SMNVEV (reference sequence).

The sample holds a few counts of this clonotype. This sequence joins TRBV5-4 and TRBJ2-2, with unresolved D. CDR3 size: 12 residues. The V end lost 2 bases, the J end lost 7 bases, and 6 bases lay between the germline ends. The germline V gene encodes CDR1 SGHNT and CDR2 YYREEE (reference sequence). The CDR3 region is CASSFYDGELFF. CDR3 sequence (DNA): TGTGCCAGCAGCTTTTACGACGGGGAGCTGTTTTTT.

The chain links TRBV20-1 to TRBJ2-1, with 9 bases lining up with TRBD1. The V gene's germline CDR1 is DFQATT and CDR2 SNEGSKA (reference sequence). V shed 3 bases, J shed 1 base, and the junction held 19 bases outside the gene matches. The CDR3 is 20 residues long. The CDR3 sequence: CSASSWTGEPPGQSYNEQFF. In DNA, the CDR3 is TGCAGTGCTAGTTCATGGACAGGGGAACCCCCGGGACAATCCTACAATGAGCAGTTCTTC.

CDR3 coding DNA: TGTGCCAGCAGTGTTGGGGCGGGAGGATCAAAAGAGACCCAGTACTTC. This sequence encodes CASSVGAGGSKETQYF. The J gene is TRBJ2-5, the V gene TRBV2; 8 bases map to TRBD2. This CDR3 has 16 residues. Germline V gene sequence: CDR1 SNHLY, CDR2 FYNNEI. J gave up 3 bases and V 4 bases, and 10 bases lay outside the gene matches.